The 9 T cell receptor beta chains presented below share a single source sample, sequenced in a study of T cell responses to AZD1222 COVID-19 vaccine. Clones were read by immunoSEQ multiplex PCR, and TCRdb kept only the in-frame ones, dropping some. Here the sample spans just over 150,000 clones, 75% to 90% being singletons. Sequenced here: peripheral blood, sampled after recovery from COVID-19. These receptors all stem from an adult who had recovered from COVID-19.

This chain uses TRBV18 with TRBJ1-1; D is undetermined. Trimming left V 1 base short and J 1 base short, with 10 bases between. Germline V gene data show CDR1 as KGHSH and CDR2 as LQKENI. This CDR3 region has 15 residues. The CDR3 protein is CASSPQEEGNTEAFF. In nucleotides, the CDR3 is TGTGCCAGCTCACCACAGGAGGAGGGGAACACTGAAGCTTTCTTT.

This chain connects TRBV7-9 to TRBJ2-5, with D possibly called TRBD1 or TRBD2 (5 bases each). The CDR3 sequence is 15 residues long. Germline CDR1 is SEHNR and CDR2 is FQNEAQ (reference sequence). Between the trimmed V and J ends, which lost 5 bases and 4 bases, there was a span of 17 bases. The CDR3 coding sequence is TGTGCCAGCAGCCCCCTAAGGGGCGAGGGAGAGACCCAGTACTTC. It is translated as CASSPLRGEGETQYF.

The chain combines TRBV29-1 with TRBJ1-4; tentative D call: TRBD1 (5 bases). The V end lost 7 bases, the J end lost 2 bases, and 5 bases lay between the germline ends. From germline, CDR1 is SQVTM and CDR2 ANQGSEA. This CDR3 region has 11 residues. Here the CDR3 reads CSGGTNEKLFF. The DNA for the CDR3 is TGCAGCGGGGGGACTAATGAAAAACTGTTTTTT.

The V gene is TRBV4-1, the J gene TRBJ2-7; no clear D gene. The CDR3 covers 15 residues. Germline V CDR1 and CDR2: MGHRA, YSYEKL. V gave up 1 base and J gave up 6 bases, with 16 bases separating them. CDR3 protein: CASSQVVVLPREQYF. The CDR3 nucleotides read TGCGCCAGCAGCCAAGTGGTAGTACTCCCCCGCGAGCAGTACTTC.

The chain carries TRBV9 and TRBJ1-6, with D maybe TRBD1 (5 bases). Germline CDR1 reads SGDLS; CDR2 reads YYNGEE. This CDR3 is 14 amino acids long. With 0 bases removed from V and 8 bases from J, the gap between germline ends came to 9 bases. CDR3 protein: CASSVEGSDSPLHF. The CDR3 bases are TGTGCCAGCAGCGTAGAGGGGAGCGATTCACCCCTCCACTTT.

V gene TRBV1 combines with J gene TRBJ1-1. TRBV1 has pseudogene status. The CDR3 totals 13 residues. In DNA form, the CDR3 reads TGCACCAGCAACACTGACCGGGGAACTGAAGCTTTCTTT. Protein sequence: CTSNTDRGTEAFF.

CDR3 DNA: TGTGCCAGCAGCTTGGGGGCGGGTCTGACACCCCTCCACTTT. Translating gives CASSLGAGLTPLHF. V is TRBV7-2 and J is TRBJ1-6, with D perhaps TRBD1 (6 bases). V lost 3 bases and J lost 11, with 14 bases in between. The CDR3 runs to 14 residues. Per the germline V gene, CDR1 is SGHTA and CDR2 is FQGNSA.

The CDR3 DNA is TGTGCCAGCTCACCACGCCAGGGTCCTCAAGAGACCCAGTACTTC. Translated: CASSPRQGPQETQYF. The V call is TRBV18, the J call TRBJ2-5; tentative D call: TRBD1 (5 bases). The CDR3 runs 15 residues. V dropped 1 base and J dropped 2 bases, with 11 bases sitting between them. Germline lookup yields CDR1 KGHSH and CDR2 LQKENI.

In the case of this clone: The same CDR3 arises from other DNA sequences in this sample as well. The V and J genes are TRBV20-1 and TRBJ1-1; TRBD1 is a possible D gene (5 bases). Trimming took 6 bases from V and 5 from J, leaving 10 bases between them. Germline assignment: CDR1 DFQATT and CDR2 SNEGSKA (reference sequence). There are 11 residues in the CDR3. This CDR3 is CSAWGGTEAFF. CDR3 in DNA: TGCAGTGCCTGGGGGGGGACTGAAGCTTTCTTT.